The clone carrying this T cell receptor beta chain was detected many times. This sample stems from a study of T-cell reconstitution after alpha-beta-depleted transplantation in children. This sample's TCRbeta library carried unique molecular identifier barcodes. TCRdb independently ran MiXCR on the PCR reads; one entry per CDR3 protein. The sample holds hundreds of thousands of distinct CDR3 sequences, over 15% seen once. CDR1 and CDR2 (germline): SQVTM, ANQGSEA. V was trimmed by 2 bases and J by 10 bases, leaving 9 bases between them. The CDR3 length is 11 residues. The chain recombines TRBV29-1 with TRBJ2-1; D may be TRBD1 or TRBD2 (5 bases each). The clonotype comes from a human donor who donated a stem cell graft to a child with acute myeloid leukemia. The material was PBMCs from the stem cell graft donor, obtained from the stem cell graft. CDR3 loop: CSVERGTEQFF. DNA of the CDR3: TGCAGCGTTGAAAGAGGGACGGAGCAGTTCTTC.